Sequencing of this T cell receptor (beta chain) was carried out in a study of blood T cells in healthy people across ages. A second about 6 to 12 cycle PCR used barcoded and J-beta primers. Every cDNA molecule carried a tag from a template-switch adaptor bearing 12 random nucleotides. TCRdb ran MiXCR on the 5' RACE reads and lists one entry per CDR3 protein. In the table there are 1,500,000 or so distinct CDR3 sequences, approximately 59% of which are singletons. The specimen sequenced was blood. This clonotype was obtained from a man between 18 and 29 years old in good health.

CDR3 sequence: CASSQGVQGGDKLFF. The CDR3 bases are TGCGCCAGCAGCCAAGGTGTACAGGGAGGGGATAAACTGTTTTTT. The V call is TRBV4-1, the J call TRBJ1-4, with a weak D call TRBD1 (6 bases). The CDR3 is 15 amino acids. Trimming shortened V by 1 base and J by 11 bases, and 17 bases separated the two germline ends. CDR1 is MGHRA, CDR2 YSYEKL, per germline.